The 5 T cell receptor beta chains below all came from one sample that was sequenced in a study of regulatory T cells in long-lasting Graves disease. Both iRepertoire HTBI primers and Arm-PCR of CDR3 regions were used to build the TCR beta libraries. TCRdb passed the multiplex PCR reads through MiXCR, listing each CDR3 protein once. The sample includes 400,000 to 500,000 distinct CDR3 sequences, about 21% seen only once; the top ten take about 13%. Sample time point: persistent/refractory GD, antithyroid drugs over 5 years with positive TRAb. TCR sequences were obtained from RNA taken from PBMCs. Sequences were derived from peripheral blood mononuclear cells (PBMCs), sampled when the disease was refractory, from a patient treated with antithyroid drugs. The source of these receptors is a female donor with Graves disease.

Ten or more counts support this clonotype. The chain recombines TRBV2 with TRBJ2-7; 8 bases are a match to TRBD1. This CDR3 is built from 11 residues. Germline V gene lookup returns CDR1 SNHLY and CDR2 FYNNEI. The V and J ends lost 7 bases and 9 bases, in that order; junction bases with no gene match: 5. CDR3 DNA sequence: TGTGCCAGCAAAGAGGGGACAGGGCAGTACTTC. This gives the protein CASKEGTGQYF.

This clonotype was seen repeatedly, ten times or more. This rearrangement joins TRBV28 to TRBJ2-7, with 9 bases fitting TRBD1. This CDR3 is 15 amino acids long. The germline CDR1 and CDR2 sequences are MDHEN and SYDVKM. With V trimmed by 7 bases and J by 2 bases, 9 bases remained unmatched. The CDR3 here is CASTQLGTGTYEQYF. In DNA, the CDR3 is TGTGCCAGCACCCAACTCGGGACAGGGACCTACGAGCAGTACTTC.

Concerning this clonotype: This may be a read error: a much more frequent sequence differs by one nucleotide. The genes are TRBV25-1 and TRBJ2-5, with 8 bases that match TRBD2. Germline CDR1 and CDR2: MGHDK and SYGVNS. The CDR3 has 15 residues. V shed 5 bases, J shed 3 bases, and the junction held 8 bases outside the gene matches. This CDR3 reads CASSSLAGIKETQYF. DNA for the CDR3: TGTGCCAGCAGTTCCCTAGCGGGCATAAAAGAGACCCAGTACTTC.

Concerning this clonotype: A much larger clone is a single base away; this may be a read error. The V and J genes are TRBV6-9 and TRBJ1-2; D call uncertain. Per the germline V gene, CDR1 is MNHGY and CDR2 is SVAAGI. Trimming pared 3 bases from V and 2 bases from J, leaving 13 bases between. This CDR3 spans 15 amino acids. The chain's CDR3 is CASSYRSGTNYGYTF. The CDR3 nucleotides read TGTGCCAGCAGTTACCGGTCGGGCACCAACTATGGCTACACCTTC.

This chain links TRBV6-1 with TRBJ1-5; no definite D call. V shed 3 bases and J shed 4 bases, with 10 bases lying between them. This CDR3 contains 14 residues. Per the germline V gene, CDR1 is MNHNS and CDR2 is SASEGT. The DNA of the CDR3 is TGTGCCAGCAGTGAGGTTGCACAGAATCAGCCCCAGCATTTT. This encodes CASSEVAQNQPQHF.